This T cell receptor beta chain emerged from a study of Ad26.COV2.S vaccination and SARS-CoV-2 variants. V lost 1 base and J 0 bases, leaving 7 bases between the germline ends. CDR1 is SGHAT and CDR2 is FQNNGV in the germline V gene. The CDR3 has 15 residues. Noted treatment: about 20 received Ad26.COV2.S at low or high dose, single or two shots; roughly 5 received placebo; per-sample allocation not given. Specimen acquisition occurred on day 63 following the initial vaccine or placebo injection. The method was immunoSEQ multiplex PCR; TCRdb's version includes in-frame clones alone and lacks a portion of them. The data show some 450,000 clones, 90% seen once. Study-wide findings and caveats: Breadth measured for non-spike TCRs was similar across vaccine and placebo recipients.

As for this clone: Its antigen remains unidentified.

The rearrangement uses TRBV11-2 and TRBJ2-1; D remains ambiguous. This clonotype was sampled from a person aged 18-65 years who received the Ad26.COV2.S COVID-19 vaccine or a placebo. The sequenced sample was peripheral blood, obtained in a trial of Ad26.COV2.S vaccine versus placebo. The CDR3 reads CASSLAGASYNEQFF. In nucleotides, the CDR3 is TGTGCCAGCAGCTTAGCGGGTGCCTCCTACAATGAGCAGTTCTTC.